This TCR beta chain was recovered during a study of technical replicates of blood from a few donors. The protocol was immunoSEQ multiplex PCR, while the TCRdb copy is restricted to in-frame clones and leaves out a portion. Of tens of thousands of clones in the sample, 91% were seen once. CDR1 and CDR2 from the germline V gene are LNHNV and YYDKDF (reference sequence). CDR3 length equals 16 residues. The trim removed 4 bases at V and 1 base at J, leaving 6 bases unmatched. What was sequenced was T cells isolated from PBMCs. The clonotype comes from a human donor in good health. The genes are TRBV15 and TRBJ2-3, with 9 bases fitting TRBD2. CDR3 amino acids: CATSTMRGGRTDTQYF. CDR3 sequence (DNA): TGTGCCACCAGCACCATGCGGGGGGGTCGCACAGATACGCAGTATTTT. Together with reference TRBV15 and TRBJ2-3, the CDR3 gives the full variable domain: DAMVIQNPRYQVTQFGKPVTLSCSQTLNHNVMYWYQQKSSQAPKLLFHYYDKDFNNEADTPDNFQSRRPNTSFCFLDIRSPGLGDTAMYLCATSTMRGGRTDTQYFGPGTRLTVL.